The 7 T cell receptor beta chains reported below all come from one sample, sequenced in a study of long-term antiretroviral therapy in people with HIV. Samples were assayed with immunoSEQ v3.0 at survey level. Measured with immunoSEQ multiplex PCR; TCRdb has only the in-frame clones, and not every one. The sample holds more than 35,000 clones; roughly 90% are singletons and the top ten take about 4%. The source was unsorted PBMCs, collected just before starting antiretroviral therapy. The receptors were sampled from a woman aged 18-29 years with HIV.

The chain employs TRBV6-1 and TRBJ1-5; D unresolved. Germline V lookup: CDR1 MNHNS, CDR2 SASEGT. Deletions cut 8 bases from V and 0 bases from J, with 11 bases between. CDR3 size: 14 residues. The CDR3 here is CASGRVNSNQPQHF. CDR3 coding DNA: TGTGCCAGCGGACGGGTCAATAGCAATCAGCCCCAGCATTTT.

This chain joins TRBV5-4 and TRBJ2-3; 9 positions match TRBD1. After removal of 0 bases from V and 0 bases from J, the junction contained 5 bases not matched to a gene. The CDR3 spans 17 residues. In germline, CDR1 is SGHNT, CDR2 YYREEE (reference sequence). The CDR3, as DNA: TGTGCCAGCAGCTTGGATAACAGGGGGCCTAGCACAGATACGCAGTATTTT. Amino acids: CASSLDNRGPSTDTQYF.

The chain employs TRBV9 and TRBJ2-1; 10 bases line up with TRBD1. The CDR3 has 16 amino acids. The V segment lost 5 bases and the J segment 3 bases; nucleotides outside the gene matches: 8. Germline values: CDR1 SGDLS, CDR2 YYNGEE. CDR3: CASRDPGDRGYNEQFF. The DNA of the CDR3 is TGTGCCAGCAGAGACCCCGGGGACAGGGGCTACAATGAGCAGTTCTTC.

The CDR3 reads CASSLGDTDTQYF. The DNA of the CDR3 is TGTGCCAGCAGCTTGGGGGACACAGATACGCAGTATTTT. The rearrangement joins TRBV7-3 to TRBJ2-3, with D perhaps matching TRBD1 or TRBD2 (5 bases each). The germline V and J ends were trimmed by 3 bases and 2 bases, with 6 bases remaining between them. The CDR3 consists of 13 residues. CDR1 is SGHTA, CDR2 FQGTGA, per germline.

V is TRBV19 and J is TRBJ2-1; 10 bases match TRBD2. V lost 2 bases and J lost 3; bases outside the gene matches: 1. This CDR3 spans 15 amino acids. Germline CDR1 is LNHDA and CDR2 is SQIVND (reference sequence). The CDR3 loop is CASSITSGNYNEQFF. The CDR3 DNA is TGTGCCAGTAGTATAACTAGCGGGAACTACAATGAGCAGTTCTTC.

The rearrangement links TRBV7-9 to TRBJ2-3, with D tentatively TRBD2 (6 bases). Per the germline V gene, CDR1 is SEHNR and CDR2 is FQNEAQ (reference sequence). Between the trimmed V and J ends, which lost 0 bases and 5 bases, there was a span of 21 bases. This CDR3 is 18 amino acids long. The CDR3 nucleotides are TGTGCCAGCAGCTTAGCACGGCTAGCGAGCGAATGGGGAGATACGCAGTATTTT. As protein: CASSLARLASEWGDTQYF.

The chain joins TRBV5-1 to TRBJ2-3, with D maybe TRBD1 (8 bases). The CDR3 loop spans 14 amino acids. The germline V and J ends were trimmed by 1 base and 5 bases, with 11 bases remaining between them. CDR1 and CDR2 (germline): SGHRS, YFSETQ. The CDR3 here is CASSLTGGGDTQYF. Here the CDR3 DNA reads TGCGCCAGCAGCTTGACAGGGGGGGGAGATACGCAGTATTTT.